This T cell receptor beta chain appears in the sequencing data of a study of blood T cell repertoires in COVID-19. Turning to the study itself: Both acute and convalescent COVID-19 samples were obtained from the United States, Italy and Spain. Sample material is recorded as cDNA or gDNA derived from T cells, B-cell-depleted T cells, or PBMCs.

Original data processing: Estimation of nucleated cell counts relied on the amplification of reference gene primers. Only in-frame clones appear in the TCRdb table, and some are missing; sequencing was by immunoSEQ multiplex PCR. V and J calls and clone size are given by that table; D and trimming were obtained from the DNA. The data show approximately 260,000 clones, with about 90% seen just once and 10% held by the top ten. Germline V CDR1 and CDR2: LNHNV, YYDKDF (reference sequence). The ends lost 4 bases at V and 4 bases at J; junction bases unmatched: 10. This CDR3 has 16 amino acids. Sequencing was performed on peripheral blood. This sequence was found in a woman aged 70 to 79 with COVID-19, enrolled during active disease. The gene calls are TRBV15 and TRBJ2-1, with TRBD1 matching over 7 bases. The CDR3 spells CATSTTGQSFYNEQFF. The CDR3 DNA sequence: TGTGCCACCAGCACCACGGGACAGAGTTTTTACAATGAGCAGTTCTTC.